The 10 T cell receptor beta chains below all came from one sample that was sequenced in a study of neurological immune-mediated disorders. From the 5' RACE reads, TCRdb called clonotypes with MiXCR, one entry per CDR3 protein. The data contain about 21,000 distinct CDR3 sequences, more than 14% of them singletons. The sample comprised PBMCs. These receptors were taken from a female donor with HTLV-1-associated myelopathy (HAM/TSP).

A remark on this clonotype: One end of the junction is discordant with germline, which a read error may explain. The chain is built from TRBV7-9 and TRBJ1-5; 9 bases line up with TRBD1. The germline V gene has CDR1 SEHNR and CDR2 FQNEAQ (reference sequence). The CDR3 sequence is 14 residues long. The CDR3 DNA reads as TGTGCCAGCAGCCCGGGGACAGGGTATCAGCCCCATCATTTT. This codes for CASSPGTGYQPHHF.

This clonotype counts as medium-sized. The chain uses TRBV29-1 and TRBJ2-1; 16 nucleotides match TRBD2. Germline CDR1 SQVTM, CDR2 ANQGSEA. V trimming: 6 bases; J trimming: 8 bases; junction bases outside the gene matches: 10. The CDR3 extends over 16 amino acids. CDR3 amino acids: CSVGGTSGGAGDEQFF. The CDR3 DNA sequence: TGCAGCGTCGGTGGGACTAGCGGGGGGGCCGGAGATGAGCAGTTCTTC.

The sample holds many counts of this clonotype. The V call is TRBV7-3, the J call TRBJ2-4; tentatively, D is TRBD1 (5 bases). Germline V CDR1 and CDR2: SGHTA, FQGTGA. The CDR3 is 12 residues long. Trimming took 5 bases from V and 12 from J, leaving 14 bases between them. CDR3 loop: CASSGHLKTQYF. The CDR3 bases are TGTGCCAGCAGCGGACATCTCAAGACTCAGTACTTC.

In this sample, this clonotype turned up many times. The chain employs TRBV20-1 and TRBJ1-1; maybe TRBD1 (5 bases). Between the trimmed V and J ends, which lost 0 bases and 3 bases, there was a span of 11 bases. The length of the CDR3 is 14 residues. Germline V gene data show CDR1 as DFQATT and CDR2 as SNEGSKA (reference sequence). DNA of the CDR3: TGCAGTGCTAGAGATCCGACAGACTACACTGAAGCTTTCTTT. It is translated as CSARDPTDYTEAFF.

In its sample, this clonotype was seen many times. J is TRBJ2-7 and V is TRBV5-1; TRBD1 is a possible D gene (6 bases). The CDR3 sequence is 15 residues long. V lost 6 bases to trimming and J lost 0 bases, with 16 bases between them. Germline V gene data show CDR1 as SGHRS and CDR2 as YFSETQ. The CDR3 sequence is CASTSRQETSYEQYF. The DNA for the CDR3 is TGCGCCAGCACCTCAAGACAGGAGACCTCCTACGAGCAGTACTTC.

This clonotype was found many times. The chain recombines TRBV5-1 with TRBJ2-1, with D maybe TRBD2 (6 bases). The CDR3 length is 14 residues. Germline values: CDR1 SGHRS, CDR2 YFSETQ. V was clipped by 0 bases and J by 4 bases, with 8 bases between them. CDR3 region: CASSLGGRYNEQFF. CDR3 in DNA: TGCGCCAGCAGCTTGGGAGGGAGGTACAATGAGCAGTTCTTC.

This clonotype has ten or more counts. This chain joins TRBV5-1 and TRBJ2-7, with D possibly called TRBD1 or TRBD2 (5 bases each). Germline V CDR1 and CDR2: SGHRS, YFSETQ. Trimming cost V 3 bases and J 0 bases, with 13 bases left between them. The CDR3 is 15 residues long. CDR3 sequence (DNA): TGCGCCAGCAGCTCGAGGGCAGGGATCTCCTACGAGCAGTACTTC. Translated, it gives CASSSRAGISYEQYF.

This sequence joins TRBV20-1 and TRBJ2-1; D gene ambiguous. This CDR3 region has 15 residues. V was pared by 6 bases and J by 4 bases, with 19 bases between. Per the germline V gene, CDR1 is DFQATT and CDR2 is SNEGSKA (reference sequence). CDR3 sequence (DNA): TGCAGTGCCAAGAGCTGGGGTAACCGATACAATGAGCAGTTCTTC. Protein product: CSAKSWGNRYNEQFF.

This clonotype was observed many times. Compared with germline, one end of the junction differs, possibly owing to a read error. The chain employs TRBV5-1 and TRBJ2-7; D is possibly TRBD2 (5 bases). The CDR3 is made up of 12 amino acids. CDR1 and CDR2 (germline): SGHRS, YFSETQ. The DNA of the CDR3 is TGCGCCAGCAGCCCGGACTCCTCCGAGCAGTACTTC. This sequence encodes CASSPDSSEQYF.

This clonotype came up once. This chain uses TRBV20-1 with TRBJ2-7; TRBD2 matches at 7 bases. This CDR3 region has 13 residues. V lost 1 base, J lost 4 bases, and 4 bases stayed unmatched. Germline CDR1 DFQATT, CDR2 SNEGSKA (reference sequence). For the CDR3, the DNA is TGCAGTGCTAGAGGGCTAGCGGAGTACGAGCAGTACTTC. It codes for CSARGLAEYEQYF.